Presented here are 21 T cell receptor beta chains from one specimen sequenced in a study of control samples from healthy donors and cancer patients. Here immunoSEQ multiplex PCR was the method, and the copy in TCRdb shows in-frame clones only, minus some. The sample lists fewer than 120,000 clones, more than 75% occurring once. The sequenced sample was PBMCs. Receptors originate from a woman aged 55-75 years with lung cancer.

The V and J genes are TRBV24-1 and TRBJ1-4; unclear D gene. Between the trimmed V and J ends, which lost 1 base and 8 bases, there was a span of 13 bases. CDR1 and CDR2 (germline): KGHDR, SFDVKD. The CDR3 has 15 amino acids. The CDR3 DNA follows: TGTGCCACCAGTGATTTTTCACACGTCCCCGAAAAACTGTTTTTT. This gives the protein CATSDFSHVPEKLFF.

The CDR3 nucleotides are TGTGCCAGCAGCTCCGGAAACGGACAGTCAAAAGGGGAGGCGAGCACTGAAGCTTTCTTT. It is translated as CASSSGNGQSKGEASTEAFF. The genes are TRBV7-6 and TRBJ1-1, with a weak D call TRBD1 (6 bases). This CDR3 has 20 amino acids. V lost 4 bases and J 4 bases, leaving 31 bases between the germline ends. Per the germline V gene, CDR1 is SGHVS and CDR2 is FNYEAQ.

The chain employs TRBV28 and TRBJ1-6, with D hard to call. Germline loops: CDR1 MDHEN, CDR2 SYDVKM. This CDR3 region has 16 residues. V was shortened by 1 base and J by 3 bases, with 10 bases between the two germline ends. The CDR3 loop is CASSLYYGNYNSPLHF. Written as DNA, the CDR3 is TGTGCCAGCAGTTTATACTACGGGAACTATAATTCACCCCTCCACTTT.

This sequence joins TRBV18 and TRBJ1-5; the D is unclear. CDR3 length equals 15 residues. Trimming took off 6 bases at V and 4 bases at J, with 16 bases between the two ends. Germline CDR1 reads KGHSH; CDR2 reads LQKENI. DNA for the CDR3: TGTGCCAGCTCTCGCGGCGGCAGGACTAATCAGCCCCAGCATTTT. This gives the protein CASSRGGRTNQPQHF.

The CDR3 sequence: CASSPKMTGITLHF. The CDR3 bases are TGTGCCAGCTCACCAAAGATGACCGGAATCACCCTCCACTTT. This chain connects TRBV18 to TRBJ1-6; D is ambiguous. V lost 2 bases to trimming and J lost 14 bases, with 16 bases between them. The CDR3 has 14 amino acids. Germline V gene lookup returns CDR1 KGHSH and CDR2 LQKENI.

This clone came up a few times. The chain carries TRBV3-1 (or the pseudogene TRBV3-2) and TRBJ2-1; tentative D call: TRBD2 (5 bases). The germline CDR1 and CDR2 sequences are LGHDT and YNNKEL (reference sequence). The CDR3 is 17 residues long. Trimming shortened V by 0 bases and J by 8 bases, and 20 bases separated the two germline ends. In DNA, the CDR3 is TGTGCCAGCAGCCAAGATCTGAGGGTTGGCCTTCCCGATGAGCAGTTCTTC. Protein product: CASSQDLRVGLPDEQFF.

Only one count was recorded for this clone. The chain is built from TRBV19 and TRBJ1-2; D not certain. CDR3 length: 16 residues. V gave up 6 bases and J gave up 2 bases, with 19 bases separating them. Germline V CDR1 and CDR2: LNHDA, SQIVND (reference sequence). The CDR3 reads CASRKTDSSLNYGYTF. The CDR3 DNA reads TGTGCCAGTAGAAAGACGGACTCTTCACTAAACTATGGCTACACCTTC.

This chain uses TRBV24-1 with TRBJ2-1; 11 bases are a match to TRBD2. Germline V gene data show CDR1 as KGHDR and CDR2 as SFDVKD. The V segment lost 2 bases and the J segment 0 bases; nucleotides outside the gene matches: 5. The CDR3 spans 18 residues. Here the CDR3 DNA reads TGTGCCACCAGTGATTCCGGGACTAGCGGAAGCTCCTACAATGAGCAGTTCTTC. Protein product: CATSDSGTSGSSYNEQFF.

The chain couples TRBV2 to TRBJ2-7, with 14 nucleotides matching TRBD2. In germline, CDR1 is SNHLY, CDR2 FYNNEI. This CDR3 spans 15 amino acids. The junction had 0 bases not matched to a gene; V was cut back by 1 base and J by 4 bases. CDR3 amino acids: CASSEGLAGGYEQYF. The CDR3 coding sequence is TGTGCCAGCAGTGAAGGACTAGCGGGAGGGTACGAGCAGTACTTC.

This clone was counted once. The chain has TRBV6-5 and TRBJ1-4; 9 positions agree with TRBD1. Germline V lookup: CDR1 MNHEY, CDR2 SVGAGI. V was pared by 4 bases and J by 8 bases, with 8 bases of the junction left unmatched. This CDR3 has 15 residues. The chain's CDR3 is CASSSATGGLEKLFF. In DNA, the CDR3 is TGTGCCAGCAGTTCCGCGACAGGGGGTCTGGAAAAACTGTTTTTT.

Written as DNA, the CDR3 is TGTGCCAGCAGCCTCGACAGGGTGAACACTGAAGCTTTCTTT. Translation gives CASSLDRVNTEAFF. The chain links TRBV6-2 or TRBV6-3 to TRBJ1-1; the match to TRBD1 covers 7 bases. Germline V gene lookup returns CDR1 MNHEY and CDR2 SVGEGT. The CDR3 runs 14 residues. J gave up 0 bases and V 6 bases, and 4 bases lay outside the gene matches.

The chain joins TRBV24-1 to TRBJ1-5; D not certain. V was cut by 3 bases and J by 4 bases, with 12 bases left in between. The CDR3 consists of 15 residues. CDR1 and CDR2 (germline): KGHDR, SFDVKD. The DNA of the CDR3 is TGTGCCACCAGTGATCCAGCCTTACGGAATCAGCCCCAGCATTTT. This gives the protein CATSDPALRNQPQHF.

This clone has only a few counts. The rearrangement joins TRBV27 to TRBJ1-1; 9 bases match TRBD1. J was trimmed by 4 bases and V by 2 bases; bases with no gene match: 8. The germline gives CDR1 MNHEY, CDR2 SMNVEV (reference sequence). The CDR3 is 16 residues long. CDR3 sequence: CASSLENRGPVTEAFF. CDR3 bases: TGTGCCAGCAGTTTAGAGAACAGGGGGCCTGTCACTGAAGCTTTCTTT.

V is TRBV6-2 or TRBV6-3 and J is TRBJ2-3; D remains ambiguous. The germline gives CDR1 MNHEY, CDR2 SVGEGT. With 0 bases removed from V and 6 bases from J, the gap between germline ends came to 13 bases. This CDR3 region has 15 residues. The CDR3 sequence is CASSYSNDEDDTQYF. The CDR3 nucleotides read TGTGCCAGCAGTTACTCGAATGACGAGGACGATACGCAGTATTTT.

The V call is TRBV2, the J call TRBJ1-1, with D uncertain. The germline V and J ends were trimmed by 5 bases and 4 bases, with 20 bases remaining between them. Germline CDR1 reads SNHLY; CDR2 reads FYNNEI. This CDR3 comprises 16 residues. The CDR3 spells CASSTPIGSRRTEAFF. For the CDR3, the DNA is TGTGCCAGCAGTACACCTATCGGATCTCGTCGCACTGAAGCTTTCTTT.

This sequence joins TRBV5-1 and TRBJ1-4; TRBD1 matches 9 bases. The CDR3 length is 16 residues. After removal of 2 bases from V and 0 bases from J, the junction contained 2 bases not matched to a gene. Germline CDR1 SGHRS, CDR2 YFSETQ. The CDR3 coding sequence is TGCGCCAGCAGCTTTGGACAGGGGCCAACTAATGAAAAACTGTTTTTT. Translating it yields CASSFGQGPTNEKLFF.

The V gene is TRBV7-9, the J gene TRBJ2-1, with D perhaps matching TRBD2 (6 bases). Germline CDR1 is SEHNR and CDR2 is FQNEAQ (reference sequence). The length of the CDR3 is 16 residues. Trimming stripped 5 bases from V and 0 bases from J, with 14 bases between. This chain's CDR3 is CASSDLDYSSYNEQFF. The CDR3 nucleotides are TGTGCCAGCAGCGATCTGGACTATAGCTCCTACAATGAGCAGTTCTTC.

The rearrangement joins TRBV11-2 to TRBJ1-6; maybe TRBD1 (5 bases). Germline CDR1 SGHAT, CDR2 FQNNGV. The V and J ends lost 6 bases and 7 bases respectively, with 10 bases between them. The length of the CDR3 is 13 residues. As DNA, the CDR3 is TGTGCCAGCAGTCTAGAGGGGAATTCACCCCTCCACTTT. This translates into CASSLEGNSPLHF. The full variable domain, completed using reference TRBV11-2 and TRBJ1-6, is EAGVAQSPRYKIIEKRQSVAFWCNPISGHATLYWYQQILGQGPKLLIQFQNNGVVDDSQLPKDRFSAERLKGVDSTLKIQPAKLEDSAVYLCASSLEGNSPLHFGNGTRLTVT.

This clone was counted a single time. The V call is TRBV5-1, the J call TRBJ2-4; TRBD1 matches at 7 bases. The trim removed 7 bases at V and 1 base at J, leaving 8 bases unmatched. This CDR3 spans 15 amino acids. The germline V gene has CDR1 SGHRS and CDR2 YFSETQ. This CDR3 is CASRQTGSAKNIQYF. For the CDR3, the DNA is TGCGCCAGCCGTCAGACAGGGTCGGCCAAAAACATTCAGTACTTC.

The chain uses TRBV6-1 and TRBJ1-1; D ambiguous. From germline, CDR1 is MNHNS and CDR2 SASEGT. This CDR3 has 13 amino acids. V lost 1 base, J lost 8 bases, and 11 bases lay in between. For the CDR3, the DNA is TGTGCCAGCAGTGAAGTGAGAAAGGGAGAAGCTTTCTTT. Its translation is CASSEVRKGEAFF.

The V and J genes are TRBV9 and TRBJ2-7, with 12 bases identical to TRBD2. Trimming cost V 3 bases and J 2 bases; bases outside gene matches: 6. The CDR3 loop spans 16 amino acids. Germline V gene sequence: CDR1 SGDLS, CDR2 YYNGEE. CDR3 nucleotides: TGTGCCAGCAGCGCCCGGACTAGCGGGATACCCTACGAGCAGTACTTC. This translates into CASSARTSGIPYEQYF.